Each of the 14 T cell receptor beta chains below was sequenced from the same sample in a study of identical twins. TCRdb re-analysed the 5' RACE reads in MiXCR, keeping a single row per CDR3 protein. The table shows hundreds of thousands of distinct CDR3 sequences, with about 20% occurring only once. This sample also belongs to another study, concerning T cells expressing NK-cell markers.

The sample consisted of PBMCs. These receptors originate from a woman between 18 and 29 years old in good health.

The rearrangement uses TRBV7-3 and TRBJ2-7; D is possibly TRBD1 or TRBD2 (5 bases each). This CDR3 has 15 amino acids. Trimming left V 5 bases short and J 3 bases short, with 17 bases between. The V gene's germline CDR1 is SGHTA and CDR2 FQGTGA. The CDR3 DNA is TGTGCCAGCAGCGCCTCCGGGACGGCTGTCTACGAGCAGTACTTC. As protein: CASSASGTAVYEQYF.

This rearrangement joins TRBV20-1 to TRBJ2-3; 9 positions match TRBD2. The CDR3 has 18 residues. The junction had 11 bases not matched to a gene; V was cut back by 1 base and J by 0 bases. The germline V gene has CDR1 DFQATT and CDR2 SNEGSKA (reference sequence). CDR3: CSARGLAGRSSSTDTQYF. CDR3 bases: TGCAGTGCTAGAGGGCTAGCGGGGAGATCTTCGAGCACAGATACGCAGTATTTT.

The rearrangement joins TRBV10-3 to TRBJ2-5, with 7 bases fitting TRBD1. This CDR3 contains 13 residues. The germline V gene has CDR1 ENHRY and CDR2 SYGVKD. Trimming at V came to 7 bases and at J to 2 bases, leaving 4 bases not matched to a gene. The CDR3 bases are TGTGCCATCAAGACAGGGAGACAAGAGACCCAGTACTTC. Translating it yields CAIKTGRQETQYF.

This clonotype was seen a few times. The rearrangement joins TRBV12-5 to TRBJ2-5, with a weak D call TRBD2 (6 bases). Looked up from germline, CDR1 is LGHNT and CDR2 is FRNRAP. The CDR3 covers 13 residues. Trimming removed 7 bases from V and 2 bases from J, with 11 bases in between. CDR3 loop: CASAIAGQETQYF. CDR3 DNA: TGTGCTAGTGCTATTGCGGGGCAAGAGACCCAGTACTTC.

This chain connects TRBV5-1 to TRBJ1-4; TRBD1 agrees at 9 bases. V was pared by 4 bases and J by 6 bases, with 7 bases of the junction left unmatched. The CDR3 totals 15 residues. Germline-derived CDR1 and CDR2 are SGHRS and YFSETQ. The CDR3 nucleotides read TGCGCCAGCAGCAAAGGGGACAGGGATGATGAAAAACTGTTTTTT. Amino acids: CASSKGDRDDEKLFF.

The chain is built from TRBV7-6 and TRBJ2-1, with TRBD2 as a possible D gene (5 bases). With 2 bases removed from V and 6 bases from J, the gap between germline ends came to 14 bases. The CDR3 is made up of 15 amino acids. CDR1 SGHVS and CDR2 FNYEAQ come from the germline V gene. The CDR3 sequence is CASSLKGGWGNEQFF. CDR3 DNA: TGTGCCAGCAGCTTAAAAGGAGGATGGGGCAATGAGCAGTTCTTC.

The rearrangement joins TRBV9 to TRBJ2-7; 9 bases align to TRBD1. V lost 3 bases and J lost 2; bases outside the gene matches: 6. Germline V gene lookup returns CDR1 SGDLS and CDR2 YYNGEE. The CDR3 spans 15 residues. In DNA, the CDR3 is TGTGCCAGCAGCGCGCCGGGACAGGGAACCTACGAGCAGTACTTC. Its protein is CASSAPGQGTYEQYF.

V is TRBV7-2 and J is TRBJ2-6, with D maybe TRBD2 (6 bases). Germline V CDR1 and CDR2: SGHTA, FQGNSA. The CDR3 has 16 amino acids. Between the trimmed V and J ends, which lost 5 bases and 4 bases, there was a span of 15 bases. CDR3 nucleotide sequence: TGTGCCAGCAGCCCGCGGCGGGGCTCAGGGGCCAACGTCCTGACTTTC. Its translation: CASSPRRGSGANVLTF.

This clonotype was seen repeatedly, ten times or more. The chain recombines TRBV29-1 with TRBJ1-1, with D maybe TRBD1 (6 bases). Looked up from germline, CDR1 is SQVTM and CDR2 is ANQGSEA. The CDR3 has 13 amino acids. Trimming left V 4 bases short and J 1 base short, with 10 bases between. As DNA, the CDR3 is TGCAGCGTTGCTCGGGACACGAACACTGAAGCTTTCTTT. Translating gives CSVARDTNTEAFF.

This clonotype was observed at least ten times. J is TRBJ2-5 and V is TRBV12-3 or TRBV12-4; TRBD1 agrees at 8 bases. After removal of 6 bases from V and 5 bases from J, the junction contained 8 bases not matched to a gene. This CDR3 is built from 14 residues. As DNA, the CDR3 is TGTGCCAGCAGAATCGGGACAGGCTGGGAGACCCAGTACTTC. This encodes CASRIGTGWETQYF.

This clonotype was recorded a few times. The V call is TRBV10-3, the J call TRBJ2-3, with 9 bases matching TRBD2. The V and J ends lost 8 bases and 4 bases, in that order; junction bases with no gene match: 4. This CDR3 contains 13 residues. Germline-derived CDR1 and CDR2 are ENHRY and SYGVKD. The DNA of the CDR3 is TGTGCCATCCAGCGGGAGGAGGCAGATACGCAGTATTTT. Protein: CAIQREEADTQYF.

CDR3 sequence: CASSRTSGEWNNEQFF. For the CDR3, the DNA is TGTGCCAGCAGCCGGACTAGCGGGGAGTGGAACAATGAGCAGTTCTTC. V usage is TRBV11-2 and J usage is TRBJ2-1, with 12 positions matching TRBD2. Germline values: CDR1 SGHAT, CDR2 FQNNGV. The J segment lost 5 bases and the V segment lost 5 bases, leaving 7 bases of the junction unmatched. The CDR3 has 16 amino acids.

This clonotype showed up just a few times. The chain carries TRBV20-1 and TRBJ2-3; tentatively, D is TRBD2 (5 bases). The CDR3 has 13 residues. Trimming shortened V by 6 bases and J by 1 base, and 11 bases separated the two germline ends. Germline V gives CDR1 DFQATT, CDR2 SNEGSKA (reference sequence). DNA for the CDR3: TGCAGTGCCCTCCGGGGAGGCACAGATACGCAGTATTTT. It yields the protein CSALRGGTDTQYF.

CDR3 residues: CATSTVGYGYTF. DNA for the CDR3: TGTGCCACGTCCACTGTGGGCTATGGCTACACCTTC. The chain is built from TRBV15 and TRBJ1-2; no clear D gene. Per the germline V gene, CDR1 is LNHNV and CDR2 is YYDKDF (reference sequence). The CDR3 totals 12 residues. The ends were cut back, 9 bases at V and 4 bases at J, with 12 bases in the middle. The full variable domain, its missing parts supplied by reference TRBV15 and TRBJ1-2, is DAMVIQNPRYQVTQFGKPVTLSCSQTLNHNVMYWYQQKSSQAPKLLFHYYDKDFNNEADTPDNFQSRRPNTSFCFLDIRSPGLGDTAMYLCATSTVGYGYTFGSGTRLTVV.